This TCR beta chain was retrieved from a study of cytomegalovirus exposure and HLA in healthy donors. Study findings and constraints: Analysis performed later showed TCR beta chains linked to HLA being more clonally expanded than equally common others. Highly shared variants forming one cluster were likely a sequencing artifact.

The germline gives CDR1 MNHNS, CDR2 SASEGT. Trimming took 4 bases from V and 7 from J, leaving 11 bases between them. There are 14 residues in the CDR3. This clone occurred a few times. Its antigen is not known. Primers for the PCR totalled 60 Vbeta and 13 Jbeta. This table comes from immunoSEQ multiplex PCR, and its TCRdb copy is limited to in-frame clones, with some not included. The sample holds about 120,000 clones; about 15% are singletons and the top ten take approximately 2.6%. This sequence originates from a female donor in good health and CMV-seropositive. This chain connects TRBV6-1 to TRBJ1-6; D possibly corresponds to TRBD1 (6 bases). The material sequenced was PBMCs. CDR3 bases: TGTGCCAGCAGTGTTGGACAGACGAATTCACCCCTCCACTTT. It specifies CASSVGQTNSPLHF.